This entry lists 19 T cell receptor beta chains sequenced from one sample in a study of T cells in Graves' hyperthyroidism and ophthalmopathy. Amplification targeted TCR beta CDR3 regions from RNA transcripts. HTBI primers were used for first-round RT-PCR of the TCR CDR3. TCRdb reprocessed the multiplex PCR reads via MiXCR and lists one record per CDR3 protein. The table records about 620,000 distinct CDR3 sequences, 15% to 20% of them present only once. Material: blood. All receptors come from a woman in her 30s with Graves' hyperthyroidism.

This chain links TRBV28 with TRBJ1-2; 7 bases are shared with TRBD1. The CDR3 runs to 13 residues. The V gene end was trimmed by 9 bases and the J gene end by 4 bases; junction bases not matched to a gene: 8. Germline V lookup: CDR1 MDHEN, CDR2 SYDVKM. CDR3 protein: CASSPDRRYGYTF. CDR3 nucleotides: TGTGCCAGTAGCCCGGACAGGCGCTATGGCTACACCTTC.

This clonotype has a count of ten or more. The V and J genes are TRBV30 and TRBJ1-1; D is unclear. V was shortened by 3 bases and J by 1 base, with 6 bases between the two germline ends. CDR3 length equals 12 residues. CDR1 GTSNPN and CDR2 SVGIG come from the germline V gene (reference sequence). The CDR3 DNA is TGTGCCTGGAGCATAAGGAACACTGAAGCTTTCTTT. Translation: CAWSIRNTEAFF. The full variable domain, with the rest looked up from reference TRBV30 and TRBJ1-1, is SQTIHQWPATLVQPVGSPLSLECTVEGTSNPNLYWYRQAAGRGLQLLFYSVGIGQISSEVPQNLSASRPQDRQFILSSKKLLLSDSGFYLCAWSIRNTEAFFGQGTRLTVV.

This clonotype was seen repeatedly, ten times or more. The chain uses TRBV2 and TRBJ2-5; TRBD1 agrees at 11 bases. V shed 7 bases and J 5 bases; nucleotides not matched to a gene: 3. Germline assignment: CDR1 SNHLY and CDR2 FYNNEI. This CDR3 has 13 amino acids. CDR3 bases: TGTGCCAGCACCGGGACAGGGGGGGAGACCCAGTACTTC. Translating it yields CASTGTGGETQYF.

V and J are TRBV12-3 or TRBV12-4 and TRBJ1-4; maybe TRBD1 (5 bases). The CDR3 is 17 amino acids. Trimming removed 3 bases at V and 0 bases at J, with 14 bases between. Here the CDR3 reads CASSFGSGSATNEKLFF. CDR3 bases: TGTGCCAGCAGTTTCGGATCAGGGAGTGCAACTAATGAAAAACTGTTTTTT.

The J gene is TRBJ2-5, the V gene TRBV5-1; 7 positions match TRBD2. The CDR3 sequence is 14 residues long. V lost 5 bases and J lost 0; bases outside the gene matches: 4. Germline V gene sequence: CDR1 SGHRS, CDR2 YFSETQ. The CDR3 loop reads CASRGGFNQETQYF. In DNA form, the CDR3 reads TGCGCCAGCAGGGGAGGGTTCAACCAAGAGACCCAGTACTTC.

This clonotype was detected only a few times. V is TRBV7-9 and J is TRBJ2-7, with D uncertain. Trimming stripped 5 bases from V and 6 bases from J, with 11 bases between. The CDR3 has 12 amino acids. The germline V gene encodes CDR1 SEHNR and CDR2 FQNEAQ (reference sequence). CDR3 in DNA: TGTGCCAGCAGCGATATAGTGAGCGAGCAGTACTTC. Its protein is CASSDIVSEQYF. The variable domain in full, completed from reference TRBV7-9 and TRBJ2-7, reads DTGVSQNPRHKITKRGQNVTFRCDPISEHNRLYWYRQTLGQGPEFLTYFQNEAQLEKSRLLSDRFSAERPKGSFSTLEIQRTEQGDSAMYLCASSDIVSEQYFGPGTRLTVT.

The chain recombines TRBV12-3 or TRBV12-4 with TRBJ2-2, with TRBD1 identical over 9 bases. J lost 5 bases, V lost 7 bases, and 8 bases had no gene match. The CDR3 is 15 amino acids. The CDR3 coding sequence is TGTGCCAGCACCTTCGACAGGGGGAGTACCGGGGAGCTGTTTTTT. This sequence encodes CASTFDRGSTGELFF.

There are a few counts of this clonotype. The chain joins TRBV28 to TRBJ1-2; D is unresolved. The V and J ends lost 10 bases and 2 bases respectively, with 14 bases between them. This CDR3 is built from 13 residues. Germline V gene data show CDR1 as MDHEN and CDR2 as SYDVKM. This chain's CDR3 is CAIIGPLNYGYTF. The CDR3 DNA follows: TGTGCCATTATCGGGCCGCTGAACTATGGCTACACCTTC.

This clonotype was counted a few times. This sequence joins TRBV12-3 or TRBV12-4 and TRBJ2-2; TRBD2 might be the D (7 bases). Trimming removed 6 bases at V and 7 bases at J, with 21 bases between. CDR3 length: 16 residues. In nucleotides, the CDR3 is TGTGCCAGCAGCGGGCTGGGGGCGGGAGTGGGCGGGGAGCTGTTTTTT. This encodes CASSGLGAGVGGELFF.

The sample holds many counts of this clonotype. This sequence joins TRBV27 and TRBJ1-5, with 7 bases aligning to TRBD1. The trim removed 5 bases at V and 5 bases at J, leaving 21 bases unmatched. Germline V lookup: CDR1 MNHEY, CDR2 SMNVEV (reference sequence). The CDR3 runs 19 residues. CDR3 loop: CASSPFSGGGRGKDQPQHF. CDR3 DNA sequence: TGTGCCAGCAGTCCCTTTTCGGGGGGGGGCAGGGGGAAGGATCAGCCCCAGCATTTT.

This clonotype was seen more than once but under ten times. V gene TRBV10-1 combines with J gene TRBJ2-3; 8 nucleotides match TRBD1. This CDR3 has 16 residues. CDR1 is WNHNN, CDR2 SYGVQD, per germline (reference sequence). J lost 4 bases, V lost 0 bases, and 6 bases had no gene match. In DNA form, the CDR3 reads TGCGCCAGCAGTGAGTCCCAACAGGGGGGAGCAGATACGCAGTATTTT. It yields the protein CASSESQQGGADTQYF.

This clonotype was seen at least ten times. The chain combines TRBV20-1 with TRBJ2-7, with 9 nucleotides matching TRBD2. J was trimmed by 3 bases and V by 4 bases; bases with no gene match: 7. Germline CDR1 DFQATT, CDR2 SNEGSKA (reference sequence). This CDR3 region has 14 residues. The DNA of the CDR3 is TGCAGTGCTAAGAATAGCGGGAGAATCTACGAGCAGTACTTC. It yields the protein CSAKNSGRIYEQYF.

There are many counts of this clonotype. The chain has TRBV7-8 and TRBJ1-2; unclear D gene. Per germline, CDR1 SGHVS and CDR2 FQNEAQ. Trimming left V 5 bases short and J 2 bases short, with 12 bases between. This CDR3 region has 14 residues. CDR3: CASSESGGNYGYTF. The CDR3, as DNA: TGTGCCAGCAGCGAATCCGGCGGAAACTATGGCTACACCTTC.

The chain combines TRBV19 with TRBJ1-2; possible D gene TRBD1, 6 bases. V was cut by 7 bases and J by 0 bases, with 15 bases left in between. The CDR3 runs 15 residues. Germline CDR1 is LNHDA and CDR2 is SQIVND (reference sequence). The CDR3, as DNA: TGTGCCAGTAAGGACGGGGGCCAAGCTAACTATGGCTACACCTTC. Translated: CASKDGGQANYGYTF.

The genes are TRBV2 and TRBJ2-5; 9 bases match TRBD2. The germline V gene encodes CDR1 SNHLY and CDR2 FYNNEI. The CDR3 is 13 amino acids. Trimming cost V 11 bases and J 5 bases; bases outside gene matches: 9. The CDR3 here is CAGSAGGGETQYF. The CDR3 DNA reads TGTGCCGGATCAGCGGGAGGAGGGGAGACCCAGTACTTC.

V is TRBV20-1 and J is TRBJ2-1; no clear D gene. CDR1 and CDR2 from the germline V gene are DFQATT and SNEGSKA (reference sequence). V gave up 0 bases and J gave up 6 bases, with 12 bases separating them. The CDR3 spans 14 residues. The CDR3 loop is CSARDRRLLNEQFF. The CDR3 coding sequence is TGCAGTGCTAGAGATAGACGGCTACTCAATGAGCAGTTCTTC.

This rearrangement joins TRBV20-1 to TRBJ2-1; TRBD2 agrees at 12 bases. Per the germline V gene, CDR1 is DFQATT and CDR2 is SNEGSKA (reference sequence). V trimming: 5 bases; J trimming: 7 bases; junction bases outside the gene matches: 9. The CDR3 totals 15 residues. CDR3 DNA sequence: TGCAGTGCTCTCCTAGCGGGAGGGCCCTCTAATGAGCAGTTCTTC. Amino acid sequence: CSALLAGGPSNEQFF.

This clonotype was detected a few times. V usage is TRBV28 and J usage is TRBJ2-7; 7 nucleotides align to TRBD1. The germline gives CDR1 MDHEN, CDR2 SYDVKM. CDR3 length equals 14 residues. The J segment lost 0 bases and the V segment lost 6 bases, leaving 5 bases of the junction unmatched. In nucleotides, the CDR3 is TGTGCCAGCAGAAATCGGGACAGCTCCTACGAGCAGTACTTC. It yields the protein CASRNRDSSYEQYF.

Only one count was recorded for this clonotype. CDR3 sequence reads: CASSLTGERRGYTF. The CDR3 nucleotides read TGTGCCAGCAGCTTGACAGGGGAAAGGCGTGGCTACACCTTC. The chain is built from TRBV5-4 and TRBJ1-2; 7 bases match TRBD1. Germline loops: CDR1 SGHNT, CDR2 YYREEE (reference sequence). J lost 7 bases, V lost 1 base, and 7 bases had no gene match. The CDR3 spans 14 residues.